Below, 10 T cell receptor beta chains from the same sample are listed, as sequenced in a study of identical twins. TCRdb recomputed calls from the 5' RACE reads with MiXCR, one row per CDR3 protein. The sample has a few hundred thousand distinct CDR3 sequences, 9% seen once; the top ten hold roughly 9%. The sequencing sample was made of naive T cells sorted from blood. The receptors shown here come from a woman aged 45 to 65 in good health.

This clonotype was recorded a few times. V is TRBV20-1 and J is TRBJ2-5; TRBD2 aligns across 8 bases. This CDR3 has 16 residues. The V segment lost 5 bases and the J segment 5 bases; nucleotides outside the gene matches: 16. Germline V gene sequence: CDR1 DFQATT, CDR2 SNEGSKA (reference sequence). The CDR3 sequence is CSAPITVAGNWETQYF. The CDR3 nucleotides are TGCAGTGCTCCCATCACGGTAGCGGGGAATTGGGAGACCCAGTACTTC.

The CDR3 loop is CASSQGGQGPYEQYV. The DNA of the CDR3 is TGTGCCAGCAGCCAGGGGGGGCAAGGCCCCTACGAGCAGTACGTC. The chain is built from TRBV5-4 and TRBJ2-7; D is possibly TRBD1 or TRBD2 (7 bases each). CDR1 and CDR2 from the germline V gene are SGHNT and YYREEE (reference sequence). CDR3 length equals 15 residues. The germline V and J ends were trimmed by 4 bases and 2 bases, with 16 bases remaining between them.

This chain links TRBV7-8 with TRBJ1-5; a weak D match, TRBD1 (5 bases). Germline V gives CDR1 SGHVS, CDR2 FQNEAQ. The CDR3 covers 14 residues. V lost 3 bases and J 3 bases, leaving 9 bases between the germline ends. As DNA, the CDR3 is TGTGCCAGCAGCTTTCAGGGTTACAATCAGCCCCAGCATTTT. Its protein is CASSFQGYNQPQHF.

The chain couples TRBV5-1 to TRBJ1-1; D not certain. This CDR3 comprises 16 residues. Trimming pared 0 bases from V and 0 bases from J, leaving 12 bases between. CDR1 SGHRS and CDR2 YFSETQ come from the germline V gene. CDR3 protein: CASSLEGPSMNTEAFF. CDR3 sequence (DNA): TGCGCCAGCAGCTTGGAAGGCCCGTCCATGAACACTGAAGCTTTCTTT.

A few counts support this clonotype. The V and J genes are TRBV24-1 and TRBJ2-1; D is uncertain. The V gene's germline CDR1 is KGHDR and CDR2 SFDVKD. Trimming shortened V by 2 bases and J by 4 bases, and 14 bases separated the two germline ends. The CDR3 runs to 16 residues. DNA of the CDR3: TGTGCCACCAGTGATTCGTGGCGTTCCCAATACAATGAGCAGTTCTTC. Its translation is CATSDSWRSQYNEQFF.

The V gene is TRBV19, the J gene TRBJ2-1; 7 bases map to TRBD2. The CDR3 spans 12 residues. Looked up from germline, CDR1 is LNHDA and CDR2 is SQIVND (reference sequence). V lost 8 bases and J lost 9; bases outside the gene matches: 7. The CDR3 reads CASSASGSEQFF. The CDR3 nucleotides read TGTGCCAGTTCGGCTAGCGGCAGTGAGCAGTTCTTC.

This clonotype was seen a few times. This sequence joins TRBV12-3 or TRBV12-4 and TRBJ2-5; D is possibly TRBD1 (5 bases). Trimming left V 7 bases short and J 5 bases short, with 5 bases between. CDR3 size: 10 residues. CDR3 residues: CASKGETQYF. CDR3 in DNA: TGTGCCAGCAAGGGGGAGACCCAGTACTTC.

This clonotype has more than one count but fewer than ten. V gene TRBV10-2 combines with J gene TRBJ1-1; the D gene is possibly TRBD1 (6 bases). V dropped 9 bases and J dropped 0 bases, with 14 bases sitting between them. Germline CDR1 reads WSHSY; CDR2 reads SAAADI. The CDR3 length is 14 residues. CDR3 region: CASGPGQMNTEAFF. The DNA of the CDR3 is TGCGCCAGTGGACCAGGACAGATGAACACTGAAGCTTTCTTT.

This clonotype was observed many times. The rearrangement uses TRBV30 and TRBJ2-1; no definite D call. Germline CDR1 is GTSNPN and CDR2 is SVGIG (reference sequence). This CDR3 contains 11 residues. The V end was cut by 3 bases, the J end by 10 bases, with 10 bases between. CDR3 coding DNA: TGTGCCTGGAGGGTCCGATGGGAGCAGTTCTTC. Protein product: CAWRVRWEQFF.

The V and J genes are TRBV9 and TRBJ1-1; D unresolved. The CDR3 has 16 residues. V lost 0 bases and J 1 base, leaving 13 bases between the germline ends. Germline CDR1 and CDR2: SGDLS and YYNGEE. CDR3 DNA sequence: TGTGCCAGCAGCGTAGAAGTCCACGCCGGGAACACTGAAGCTTTCTTT. Translation: CASSVEVHAGNTEAFF.